Listed below are T cell receptor beta chains from one sample, sequenced in a study of blood T cell repertoires in COVID-19. Clones were read by immunoSEQ multiplex PCR, and TCRdb kept only the in-frame ones, dropping some. This table has about 220,000 clones, just over 85% appearing once. Input material: PBMCs or T cells enriched from blood (not recorded which). The receptors shown here come from a woman aged 45-60 years with acute COVID-19. CDR3s include the opening cysteine and the closing phenylalanine or tryptophan. Fields, in order: J gene, V gene, D gene, clone size, CDR3 protein, CDR3 DNA. The D gene is left open where the match is weak. Clone size, where shown, is once, few, many, or a class for clones that have expanded.

>TRBJ2-3|TRBV7-2|.|.
CASSRSGPRVSDTQYF
TGTGCCAGCAGCCGGTCCGGCCCGAGGGTATCAGATACGCAGTATTTT
>TRBJ2-3|TRBV28|TRBD1|.
CASSSPGTGDTDTQYF
TGTGCCAGCAGTTCTCCCGGGACAGGAGACACAGATACGCAGTATTTT
>TRBJ2-2|TRBV30|.|.
CAWSDRNTGELFF
TGTGCCTGGAGTGACAGGAACACCGGGGAGCTGTTTTTT
>TRBJ2-5|TRBV5-4|.|.
CASSLETPTPETQYF
TGTGCCAGCTCACTAGAGACTCCCACCCCAGAGACCCAGTACTTC
>TRBJ2-7|TRBV27|.|.
CASSLSSGFSSYEQYF
TGTGCCAGCAGTTTATCCTCAGGGTTCAGCTCCTACGAGCAGTACTTC
>TRBJ1-3|TRBV5-1|TRBD1|.
CASSATGGSGNTIYF
TGCGCCAGCAGCGCCACAGGGGGCTCTGGAAACACCATATATTTT
>TRBJ2-1|TRBV7-9|.|.
CASSRRGMDNEQFF
TGTGCCAGCAGCCGCAGGGGTATGGACAATGAGCAGTTCTTC
>TRBJ1-4|TRBV30|.|.
CACEGGRGEKLFF
TGTGCCTGTGAGGGTGGGCGGGGTGAAAAACTGTTTTTT
>TRBJ2-1|TRBV3-1/TRBV3-2|.|once
CASSTQRVYNEQFF
TGTGCCAGCAGCACCCAGCGGGTTTACAATGAGCAGTTCTTC
>TRBJ1-2|TRBV29-1|TRBD1|few
CSARLRQGRWGYTF
TGCAGCGCCAGGCTTAGACAGGGTCGTTGGGGCTACACCTTC
>TRBJ2-1|TRBV2|TRBD1|.
CASSSGQGNEQFF
TGTGCCAGCAGCTCGGGACAGGGCAATGAGCAGTTCTTC
>TRBJ1-6|TRBV6-2/TRBV6-3|.|.
CASSYSVGQALGELHF
TGTGCCAGCAGTTACTCGGTCGGCCAGGCCCTGGGTGAGCTCCACTTT
>TRBJ1-3|TRBV27|.|once
CASSLSSPGISGNTIYF
TGTGCCAGCAGTTTGAGTTCTCCGGGGATCTCTGGAAACACCATATATTTT
>TRBJ2-3|TRBV9|TRBD1|.
CASSVGGAGQGMTDTQYF
TGTGCCAGCAGCGTAGGAGGGGCGGGACAGGGGATGACAGATACGCAGTATTTT
>TRBJ2-3|TRBV24-1|.|.
CATSDLIVPDTQYF
TGTGCCACCAGTGATCTAATCGTTCCAGATACGCAGTATTTT
>TRBJ2-7|TRBV7-6|.|.
CASSLTGSGYRGSYEQYF
TGTGCCAGCAGCTTAACAGGGAGCGGATACCGGGGCTCCTACGAGCAGTACTTC
>TRBJ2-3|TRBV7-6|TRBD1|.
CASSKQGMNAYTDTQYF
TGTGCCAGCAGCAAACAGGGGATGAACGCCTACACAGATACGCAGTATTTT
>TRBJ1-1|TRBV10-2|.|.
CATEMGGSTEAFF
TGCGCCACCGAAATGGGGGGGAGCACTGAAGCTTTCTTT
>TRBJ2-1|TRBV5-1|TRBD1|few
CASTDRISYNEQFF
TGCGCCAGCACGGACAGGATCTCCTACAATGAGCAGTTCTTC
>TRBJ1-4|TRBV30|.|.
CAWSLGGSRGEKLFF
TGTGCCTGGTCCCTGGGTGGATCGAGGGGGGAAAAACTGTTTTTT
>TRBJ2-3|TRBV5-4|.|.
CASSPPGDTQYF
TGTGCCAGCAGCCCCCCCGGGGATACGCAGTATTTT
>TRBJ1-6|TRBV20-1|.|.
CSAMGGSPLHF
TGCAGTGCTATGGGGGGTTCACCCCTCCACTTT
>TRBJ1-1|TRBV18|.|.
CASSPPNAVGGPEAFF
TGTGCCAGCTCACCACCTAATGCAGTGGGGGGACCTGAAGCTTTCTTT
>TRBJ2-2|TRBV19|.|.
CASSGGGNTGELFF
TGTGCCAGTAGTGGCGGAGGGAACACCGGGGAGCTGTTTTTT
>TRBJ2-4|TRBV5-1|TRBD2|.
CASSLEFGRGSGSKNIQYF
TGCGCCAGCAGCTTGGAGTTTGGACGCGGGAGTGGGTCCAAAAACATTCAGTACTTC
>TRBJ2-1|TRBV19|TRBD2|.
CASKNMGLAVYNEQFF
TGTGCCAGTAAAAACATGGGACTAGCGGTCTACAATGAGCAGTTCTTC
>TRBJ2-7|TRBV6-5|TRBD2|.
CASRLAGGSYEQYF
TGTGCCAGCAGACTAGCGGGAGGCTCCTACGAGCAGTACTTC
>TRBJ1-3|TRBV7-3|.|.
CASSLAPGSGNTIYF
TGTGCCAGCAGCTTAGCACCAGGCTCTGGAAACACCATATATTTT
>TRBJ2-5|TRBV11-3|TRBD1|.
CASSLRDRGQETQYF
TGTGCCAGCAGCTTGAGGGACAGGGGCCAAGAGACCCAGTACTTC
>TRBJ1-2|TRBV28|.|.
CASSRTALTHGYTF
TGTGCCAGCAGTCGGACAGCCCTAACGCATGGCTACACCTTC
>TRBJ2-7|TRBV7-8|TRBD2|.
CASSLTSGYEQYF
TGTGCCAGCAGTCTAACTAGCGGCTACGAGCAGTACTTC
>TRBJ1-2|TRBV5-6|TRBD1|.
CASTGTGRGYTF
TGTGCCAGCACCGGGACAGGGAGAGGCTACACCTTC
>TRBJ1-2|TRBV5-4|.|few
CASSLDRVSYGYTF
TGTGCCAGCAGCTTGGACAGGGTGAGCTATGGCTACACCTTC
>TRBJ1-3|TRBV28|TRBD1|.
CASSTDRGVNTIYF
TGTGCCAGCAGCACGGACAGGGGAGTAAACACCATATATTTT
>TRBJ1-5|TRBV27|.|few
CASSPLSNQPQHF
TGTGCCAGCAGCCCCCTCTCCAATCAGCCCCAGCATTTT
>TRBJ2-3|TRBV24-1|.|.
CATSDPAGGTDTQYF
TGTGCCACCAGTGATCCGGCAGGGGGCACAGATACGCAGTATTTT
>TRBJ2-1|TRBV7-9|TRBD2|.
CASSLLAVNEQFF
TGTGCCAGCAGCTTACTAGCGGTCAATGAGCAGTTCTTC
>TRBJ1-2|TRBV7-8|.|.
CASSLIWGSSYGYTF
TGTGCCAGCAGCTTAATTTGGGGCAGTTCCTATGGCTACACCTTC
>TRBJ1-4|TRBV7-3|.|.
CASRQSPTGSFEKLFF
TGTGCCAGCAGACAATCACCAACAGGGAGCTTTGAAAAACTGTTTTTT
>TRBJ1-4|TRBV27|TRBD1|.
CASSPNPTGGRHKLFF
TGTGCCAGCAGTCCCAACCCGACAGGGGGGCGGCATAAACTGTTTTTT
>TRBJ2-5|TRBV29-1|TRBD2|.
CSVDGTSQETQYF
TGCAGCGTAGACGGGACTAGTCAGGAGACCCAGTACTTC
>TRBJ1-5|TRBV18|.|.
CASSPALVNQPQHF
TGTGCCAGCTCACCAGCTTTAGTCAATCAGCCCCAGCATTTT
>TRBJ1-1|TRBV28|.|few
CASTKRERRSVEAFF
TGTGCCAGCACCAAAAGAGAGAGGAGGTCAGTTGAAGCTTTCTTT
>TRBJ1-2|TRBV29-1|TRBD1|.
CSAMTGGYGDGYTF
TGCAGCGCGATGACAGGGGGCTATGGGGATGGCTACACCTTC
>TRBJ1-2|TRBV5-8|TRBD1|.
CASSSRDRRDGYTF
TGTGCCAGCAGCTCCCGGGACAGACGGGATGGCTACACCTTC
>TRBJ2-7|TRBV28|TRBD2|.
CASRPTSGSSYEQYF
TGTGCCAGCAGGCCCACTAGCGGAAGCTCCTACGAGCAGTACTTC
>TRBJ2-7|TRBV28|TRBD1|.
CASSLGTGDSYEQYF
TGTGCCAGCAGTTTAGGGACAGGGGACTCCTACGAGCAGTACTTC
>TRBJ2-7|TRBV5-8|.|.
CASSLIAYEQYF
TGTGCCAGCAGCTTGATAGCCTACGAGCAGTACTTC